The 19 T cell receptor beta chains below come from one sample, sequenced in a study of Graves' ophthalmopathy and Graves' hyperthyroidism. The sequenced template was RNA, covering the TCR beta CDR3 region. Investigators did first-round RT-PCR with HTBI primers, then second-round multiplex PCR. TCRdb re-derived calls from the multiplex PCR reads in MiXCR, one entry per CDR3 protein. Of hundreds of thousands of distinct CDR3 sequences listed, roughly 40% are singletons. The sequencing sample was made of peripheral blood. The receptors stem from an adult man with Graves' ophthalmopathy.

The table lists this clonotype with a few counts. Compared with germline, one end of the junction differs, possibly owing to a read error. The DNA of the CDR3 is TGTGCCAGCAGGTTGGGGGGGAAAGAGACCCAGTACTTC. This encodes CASRLGGKETQYF. The chain is built from TRBV5-4 and TRBJ2-5; 7 nucleotides align to TRBD2. This CDR3 contains 13 residues. Germline V gene lookup returns CDR1 SGHNT and CDR2 YYREEE (reference sequence).

CDR3: CATSADRANQPQHF. CDR3 bases: TGTGCCACCAGTGCCGACAGGGCGAATCAGCCCCAGCATTTT. V is TRBV24-1 and J is TRBJ1-5, with 7 bases fitting TRBD1. The V segment lost 5 bases and the J segment 4 bases; nucleotides outside the gene matches: 4. This CDR3 is 14 amino acids long. From germline, CDR1 is KGHDR and CDR2 SFDVKD.

CDR3 bases: TGTGCCAGCAGAGAACAGGGGGCGCGGGGTGCTTTCTTT. This codes for CASREQGARGAFF. The gene calls are TRBV2 and TRBJ1-1; 9 bases map to TRBD1. Germline CDR1 SNHLY, CDR2 FYNNEI. V dropped 6 bases and J dropped 11; count of bases not matched to a gene: 10. The CDR3 is 13 amino acids.

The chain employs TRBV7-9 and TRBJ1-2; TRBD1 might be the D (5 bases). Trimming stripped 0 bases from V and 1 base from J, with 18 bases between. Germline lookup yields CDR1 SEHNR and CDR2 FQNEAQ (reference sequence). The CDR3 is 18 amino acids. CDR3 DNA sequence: TGTGCCAGCAGCTTAGCGTTAGGTCCCGCCGGGGGTAACTATGGCTACACCTTC. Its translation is CASSLALGPAGGNYGYTF.

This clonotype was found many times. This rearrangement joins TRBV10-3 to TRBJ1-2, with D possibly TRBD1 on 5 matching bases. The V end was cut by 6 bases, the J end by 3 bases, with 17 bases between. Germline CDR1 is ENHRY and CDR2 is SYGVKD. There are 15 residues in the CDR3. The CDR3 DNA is TGTGCCATCAGGGCAGGGTCGGACTTCGACTATGGCTACACCTTC. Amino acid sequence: CAIRAGSDFDYGYTF.

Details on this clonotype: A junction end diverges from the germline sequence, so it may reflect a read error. CDR3: CASSQDRLGVAQPQHF. Written as DNA, the CDR3 is TGCGCCAGCAGCCAAGATCGGTTAGGGGTCGCTCAGCCCCAGCATTTT. The chain links TRBV7-3 to TRBJ1-5, with D possibly being TRBD1 (5 bases). Per germline, CDR1 SGHTA and CDR2 FQGTGA. The CDR3 totals 16 residues.

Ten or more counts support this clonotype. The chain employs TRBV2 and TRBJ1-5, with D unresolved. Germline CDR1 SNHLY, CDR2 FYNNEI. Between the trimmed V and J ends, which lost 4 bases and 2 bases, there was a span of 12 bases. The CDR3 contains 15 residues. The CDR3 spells CASSGYGFGNQPQHF. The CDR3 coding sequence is TGTGCCAGCAGTGGATACGGTTTTGGCAATCAGCCCCAGCATTTT.

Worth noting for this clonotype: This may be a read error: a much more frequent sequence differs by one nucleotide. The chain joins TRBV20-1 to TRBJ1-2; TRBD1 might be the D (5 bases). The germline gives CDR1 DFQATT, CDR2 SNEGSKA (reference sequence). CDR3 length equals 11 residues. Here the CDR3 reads CSASAGRGCTF. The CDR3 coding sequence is TGCAGTGCTAGCGCGGGCCGGGGCTGCACCTTC.

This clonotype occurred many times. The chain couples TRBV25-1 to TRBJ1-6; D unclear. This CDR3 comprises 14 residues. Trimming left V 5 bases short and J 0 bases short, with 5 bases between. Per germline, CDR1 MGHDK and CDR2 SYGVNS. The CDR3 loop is CASSSSSYNSPLHF. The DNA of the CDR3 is TGTGCCAGCAGTTCGAGCTCCTATAATTCACCCCTCCACTTT.

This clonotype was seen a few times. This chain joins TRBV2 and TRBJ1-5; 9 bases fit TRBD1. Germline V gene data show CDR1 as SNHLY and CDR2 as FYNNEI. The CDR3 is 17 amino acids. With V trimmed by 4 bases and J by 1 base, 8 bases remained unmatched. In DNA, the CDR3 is TGTGCCAGCAGTGTAGGGACAGGGAGCAGGAGCAATCAGCCCCAGCATTTT. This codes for CASSVGTGSRSNQPQHF.

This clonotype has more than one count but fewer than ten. CDR3 nucleotides: TGTGCCAGCAGCTTAGTCCCGGGGACTAGTTCCTACGAGCAGTACTTC. Translation: CASSLVPGTSSYEQYF. V and J are TRBV7-2 and TRBJ2-7, with 8 nucleotides matching TRBD2. Germline values: CDR1 SGHTA, CDR2 FQGNSA. V dropped 1 base and J dropped 1; count of bases not matched to a gene: 6. The CDR3 is made up of 16 amino acids. Full variable domain (missing parts from reference TRBV7-2 and TRBJ2-7): GAGVSQSPSNKVTEKGKDVELRCDPISGHTALYWYRQSLGQGLEFLIYFQGNSAPDKSGLPSDRFSAERTGGSVSTLTIQRTQQEDSAVYLCASSLVPGTSSYEQYFGPGTRLTVT.

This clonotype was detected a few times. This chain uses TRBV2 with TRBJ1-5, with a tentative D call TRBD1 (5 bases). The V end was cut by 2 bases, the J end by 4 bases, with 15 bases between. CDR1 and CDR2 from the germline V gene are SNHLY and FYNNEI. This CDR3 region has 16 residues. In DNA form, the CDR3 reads TGTGCCAGCAGTGAAAGGGGCGGGCAGATAAATCAGCCCCAGCATTTT. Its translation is CASSERGGQINQPQHF.

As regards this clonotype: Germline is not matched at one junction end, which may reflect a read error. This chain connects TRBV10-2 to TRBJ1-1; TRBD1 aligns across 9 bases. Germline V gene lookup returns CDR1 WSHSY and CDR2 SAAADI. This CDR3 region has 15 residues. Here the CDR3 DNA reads TGTGCCAGCTCACGAGAACAGGGGGCAGGCACTGAAGCTTTCTTT. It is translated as CASSREQGAGTEAFF.

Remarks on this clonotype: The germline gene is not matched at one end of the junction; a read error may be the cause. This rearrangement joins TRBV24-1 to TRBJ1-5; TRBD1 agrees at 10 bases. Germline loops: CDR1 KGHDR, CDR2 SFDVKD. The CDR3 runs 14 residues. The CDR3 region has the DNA TGTGCCACCAACCCCGGGACAGGGGACGCCGGGGAGCTGTTT. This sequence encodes CATNPGTGDAGELF.

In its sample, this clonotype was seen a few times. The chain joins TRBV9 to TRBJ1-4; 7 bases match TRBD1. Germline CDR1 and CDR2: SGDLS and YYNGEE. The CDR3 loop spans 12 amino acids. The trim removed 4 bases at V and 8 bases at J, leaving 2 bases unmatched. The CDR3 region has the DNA TGTGCCAGCAGCCAGGGGGAGGAAAAACTGTTTTTT. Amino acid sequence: CASSQGEEKLFF.

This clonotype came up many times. CDR3: CATSLKRGRAEETQYF. The CDR3 region has the DNA TGTGCCACCAGCCTTAAGCGGGGCAGGGCGGAAGAGACCCAGTACTTC. The J gene is TRBJ2-5, the V gene TRBV15; TRBD2 matches at 7 bases. CDR3 length equals 16 residues. Trimming cost V 5 bases and J 3 bases; bases outside gene matches: 12. Looked up from germline, CDR1 is LNHNV and CDR2 is YYDKDF (reference sequence). Together with reference TRBV15 and TRBJ2-5, the CDR3 gives the full variable domain: DAMVIQNPRYQVTQFGKPVTLSCSQTLNHNVMYWYQQKSSQAPKLLFHYYDKDFNNEADTPDNFQSRRPNTSFCFLDIRSPGLGDTAMYLCATSLKRGRAEETQYFGPGTRLLVL.

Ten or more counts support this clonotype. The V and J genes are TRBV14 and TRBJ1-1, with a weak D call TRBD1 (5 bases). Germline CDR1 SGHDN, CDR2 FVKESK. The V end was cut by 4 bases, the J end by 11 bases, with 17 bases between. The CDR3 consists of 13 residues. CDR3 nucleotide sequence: TGTGCCAGCAGCCCCTTCCACGGGGGAGGGGCTTTCTTT. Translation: CASSPFHGGGAFF. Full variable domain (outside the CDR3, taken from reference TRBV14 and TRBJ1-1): EAGVTQFPSHSVIEKGQTVTLRCDPISGHDNLYWYRRVMGKEIKFLLHFVKESKQDESGMPNNRFLAERTGGTYSTLKVQPAELEDSGVYFCASSPFHGGGAFFGQGTRLTVV.

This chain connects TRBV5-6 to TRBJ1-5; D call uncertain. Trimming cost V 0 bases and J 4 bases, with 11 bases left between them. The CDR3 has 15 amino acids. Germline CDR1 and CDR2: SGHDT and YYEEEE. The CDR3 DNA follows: TGTGCCAGCAGCTTGGGGTCGGTAGGAAATCAGCCCCAGCATTTT. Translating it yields CASSLGSVGNQPQHF.

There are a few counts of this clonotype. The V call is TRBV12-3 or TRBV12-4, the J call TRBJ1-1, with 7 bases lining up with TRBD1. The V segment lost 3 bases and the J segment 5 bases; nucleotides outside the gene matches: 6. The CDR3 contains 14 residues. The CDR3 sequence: CASSFRQGYTEAFF. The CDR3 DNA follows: TGTGCCAGCAGTTTTCGACAGGGTTATACTGAAGCTTTCTTT.